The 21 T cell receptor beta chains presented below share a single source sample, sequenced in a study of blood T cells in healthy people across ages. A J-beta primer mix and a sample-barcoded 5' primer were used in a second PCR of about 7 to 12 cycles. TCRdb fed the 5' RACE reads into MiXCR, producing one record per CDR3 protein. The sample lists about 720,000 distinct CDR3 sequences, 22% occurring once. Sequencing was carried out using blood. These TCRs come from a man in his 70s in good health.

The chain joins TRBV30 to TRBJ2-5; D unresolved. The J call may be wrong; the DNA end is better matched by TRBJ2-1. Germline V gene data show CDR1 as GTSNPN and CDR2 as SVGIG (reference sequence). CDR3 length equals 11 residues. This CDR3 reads CAWSVYNEQFF. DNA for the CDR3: TGTGCCTGGAGTGTTTACAATGAGCAGTTCTTC.

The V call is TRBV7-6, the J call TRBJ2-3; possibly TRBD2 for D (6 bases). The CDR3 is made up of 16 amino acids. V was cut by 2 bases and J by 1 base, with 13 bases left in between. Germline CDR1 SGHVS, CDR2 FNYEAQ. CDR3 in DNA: TGTGCCAGCAGCTTATTGACCACGGGGGGCACAGATACGCAGTATTTT. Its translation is CASSLLTTGGTDTQYF. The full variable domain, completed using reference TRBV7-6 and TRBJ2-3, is GAGVSQSPRYKVTKRGQDVALRCDPISGHVSLYWYRQALGQGPEFLTYFNYEAQQDKSGLPNDRFSAERPEGSISTLTIQRTEQRDSAMYRCASSLLTTGGTDTQYFGPGTRLTVL.

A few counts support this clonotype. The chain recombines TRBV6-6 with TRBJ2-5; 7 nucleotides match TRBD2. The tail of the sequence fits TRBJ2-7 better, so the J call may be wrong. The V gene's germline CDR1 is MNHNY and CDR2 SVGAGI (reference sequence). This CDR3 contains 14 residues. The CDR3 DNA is TGTGCCAGCAGTTCTCGACTAGCAGCCTACGAGCAGTACTTC. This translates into CASSSRLAAYEQYF.

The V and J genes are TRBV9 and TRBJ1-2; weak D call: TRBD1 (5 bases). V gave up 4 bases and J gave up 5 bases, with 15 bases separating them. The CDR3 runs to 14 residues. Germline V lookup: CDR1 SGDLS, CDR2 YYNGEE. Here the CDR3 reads CASSYGGGSYGYTF. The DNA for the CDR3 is TGTGCCAGCAGCTACGGTGGGGGTAGTTATGGCTACACCTTC.

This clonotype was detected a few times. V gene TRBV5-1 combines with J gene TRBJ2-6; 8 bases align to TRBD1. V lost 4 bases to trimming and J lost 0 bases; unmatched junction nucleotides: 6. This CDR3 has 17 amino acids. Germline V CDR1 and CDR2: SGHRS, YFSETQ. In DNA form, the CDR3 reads TGCGCCAGCAGCCCCGGGACAGGCCCCTCTGGGGCCAACGTCCTGACTTTC. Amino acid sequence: CASSPGTGPSGANVLTF.

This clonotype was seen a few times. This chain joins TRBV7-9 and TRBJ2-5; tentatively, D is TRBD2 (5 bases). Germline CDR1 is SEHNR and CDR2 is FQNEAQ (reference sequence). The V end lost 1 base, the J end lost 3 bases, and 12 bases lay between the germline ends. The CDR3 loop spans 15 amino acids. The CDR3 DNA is TGTGCCAGCAGCTTAGTGGGGTTCGGGAAAGAGACCCAGTACTTC. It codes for CASSLVGFGKETQYF.

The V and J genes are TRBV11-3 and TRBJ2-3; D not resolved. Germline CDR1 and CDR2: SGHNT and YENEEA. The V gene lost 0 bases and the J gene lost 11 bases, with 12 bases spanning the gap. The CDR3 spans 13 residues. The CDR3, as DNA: TGTGCCAGCAGCTTAGATCTCGTTTCCGAGCAGTATTTT. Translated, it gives CASSLDLVSEQYF. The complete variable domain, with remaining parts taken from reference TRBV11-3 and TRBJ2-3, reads EAGVVQSPRYKIIEKKQPVAFWCNPISGHNTLYWYLQNLGQGPELLIRYENEEAVDDSQLPKDRFSAERLKGVDSTLKIQPAELGDSAVYLCASSLDLVSEQYFGPGTRLTVL.

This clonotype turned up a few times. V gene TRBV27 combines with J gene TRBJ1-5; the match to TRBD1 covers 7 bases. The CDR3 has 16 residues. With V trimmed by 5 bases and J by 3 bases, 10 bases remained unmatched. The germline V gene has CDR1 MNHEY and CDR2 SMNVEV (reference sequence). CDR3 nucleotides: TGTGCCAGCAGTACTATCCGGGACAGCTACAATCAGCCCCAGCATTTT. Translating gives CASSTIRDSYNQPQHF.

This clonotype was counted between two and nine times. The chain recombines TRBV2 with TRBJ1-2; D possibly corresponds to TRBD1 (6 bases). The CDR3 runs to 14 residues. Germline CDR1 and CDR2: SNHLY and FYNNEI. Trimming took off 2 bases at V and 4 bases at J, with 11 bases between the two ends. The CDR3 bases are TGTGCCAGCAGTGAACTGGGGACAACCTATGGCTACACCTTC. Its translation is CASSELGTTYGYTF.

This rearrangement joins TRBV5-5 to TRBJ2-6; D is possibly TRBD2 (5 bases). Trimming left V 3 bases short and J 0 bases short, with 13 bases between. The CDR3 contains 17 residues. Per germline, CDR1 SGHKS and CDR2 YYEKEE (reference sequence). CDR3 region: CASSSEAVISGANVLTF. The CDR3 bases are TGTGCCAGCAGCTCGGAGGCGGTTATCTCTGGGGCCAACGTCCTGACTTTC.

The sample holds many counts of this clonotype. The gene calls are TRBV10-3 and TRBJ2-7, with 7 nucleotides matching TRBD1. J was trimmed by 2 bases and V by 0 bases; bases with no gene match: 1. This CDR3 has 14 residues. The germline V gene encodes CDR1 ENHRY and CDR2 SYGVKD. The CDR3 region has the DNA TGTGCCATCAGTGAGTCAGACAGGGCCTACGAGCAGTACTTC. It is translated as CAISESDRAYEQYF.

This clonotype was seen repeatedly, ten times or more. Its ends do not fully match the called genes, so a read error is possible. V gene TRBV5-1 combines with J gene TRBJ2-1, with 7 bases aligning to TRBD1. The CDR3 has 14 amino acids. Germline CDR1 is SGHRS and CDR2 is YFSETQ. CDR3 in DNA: TGTGCCAGCAGCTTAGGGGACAGCTACAATGAGCAGTTCTTC. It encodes CASSLGDSYNEQFF.

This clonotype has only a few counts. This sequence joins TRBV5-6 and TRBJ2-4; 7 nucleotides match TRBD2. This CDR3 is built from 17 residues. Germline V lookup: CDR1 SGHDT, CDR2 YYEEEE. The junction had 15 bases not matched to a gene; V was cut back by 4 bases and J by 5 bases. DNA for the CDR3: TGTGCCAGCAGCCCCGCGGGGGTAAATAGGGCCCAAAACATTCAGTACTTC. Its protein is CASSPAGVNRAQNIQYF.

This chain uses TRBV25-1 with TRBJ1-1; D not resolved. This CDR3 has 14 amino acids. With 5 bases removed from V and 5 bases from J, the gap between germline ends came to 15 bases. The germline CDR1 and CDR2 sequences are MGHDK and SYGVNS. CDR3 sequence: CASSKSLYQTEAFF. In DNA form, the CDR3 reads TGTGCCAGCAGTAAAAGTTTATATCAGACTGAAGCTTTCTTT.

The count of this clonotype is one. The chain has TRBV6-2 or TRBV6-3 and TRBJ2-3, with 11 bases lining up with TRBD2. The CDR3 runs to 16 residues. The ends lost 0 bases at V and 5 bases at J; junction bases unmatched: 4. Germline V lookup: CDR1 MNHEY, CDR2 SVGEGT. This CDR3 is CASSYSSGRALDTQYF. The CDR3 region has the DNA TGTGCCAGCAGTTACTCTAGCGGGAGGGCTTTAGATACGCAGTATTTT.

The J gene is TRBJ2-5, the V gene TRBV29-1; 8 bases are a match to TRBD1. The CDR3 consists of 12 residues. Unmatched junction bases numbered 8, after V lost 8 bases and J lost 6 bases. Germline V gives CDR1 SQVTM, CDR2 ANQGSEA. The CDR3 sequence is CSSDRGGKTQYF. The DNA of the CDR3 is TGCAGCAGTGACAGGGGTGGAAAGACCCAGTACTTC.

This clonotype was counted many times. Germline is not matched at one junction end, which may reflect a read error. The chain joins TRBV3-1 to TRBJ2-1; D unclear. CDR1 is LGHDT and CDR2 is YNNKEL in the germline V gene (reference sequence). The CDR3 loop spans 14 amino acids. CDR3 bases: TGTGCCAGCAGCCAAGCGGGCTCCCACAATGAGCAGTTCTTC. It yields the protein CASSQAGSHNEQFF.

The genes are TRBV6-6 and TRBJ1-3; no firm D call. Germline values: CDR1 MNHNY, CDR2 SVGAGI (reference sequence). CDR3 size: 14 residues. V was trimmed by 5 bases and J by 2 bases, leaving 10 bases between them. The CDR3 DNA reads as TGTGCCAGCAGTCACCGGGGAGCTGGAAACACCATATATTTT. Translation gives CASSHRGAGNTIYF.

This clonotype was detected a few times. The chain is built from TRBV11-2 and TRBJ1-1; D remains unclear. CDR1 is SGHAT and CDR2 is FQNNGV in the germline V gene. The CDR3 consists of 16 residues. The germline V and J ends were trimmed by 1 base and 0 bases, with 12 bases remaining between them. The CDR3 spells CASSLAGSLMNTEAFF. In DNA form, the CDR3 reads TGTGCCAGCAGCTTAGCCGGCTCGCTCATGAACACTGAAGCTTTCTTT.

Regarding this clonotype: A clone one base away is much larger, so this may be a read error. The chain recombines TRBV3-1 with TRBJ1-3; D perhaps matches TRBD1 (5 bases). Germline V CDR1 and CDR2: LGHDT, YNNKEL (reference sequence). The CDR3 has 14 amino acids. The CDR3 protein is CASSQGHSGNTTYF. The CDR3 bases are TGTGCCAGCAGCCAGGGGCACTCTGGAAACACCACATATTTT.

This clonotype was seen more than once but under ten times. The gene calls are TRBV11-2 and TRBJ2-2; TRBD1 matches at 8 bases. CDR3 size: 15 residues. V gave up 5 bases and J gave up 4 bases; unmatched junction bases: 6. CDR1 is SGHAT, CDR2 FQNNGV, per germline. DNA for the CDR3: TGTGCCAGCAGCCCCGGGACAGGACCCACCGGGGAGCTGTTTTTT. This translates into CASSPGTGPTGELFF.